This TCR beta chain was recovered during a study of identical twins. TCRdb redid the calling of the 5' RACE reads with MiXCR, one entry per CDR3 protein. The table lists roughly 190,000 distinct CDR3 sequences, approximately 15% of them singletons. General observations from the study: Out-of-frame TCR alpha sharing observed in monozygotic twins exceeded model estimates.

Per germline, CDR1 LGHNA and CDR2 YSLEER. This CDR3 has 14 amino acids. Trimming left V 2 bases short and J 1 base short, with 9 bases between. As concerns this clonotype: Its specificity is not known.

The sample was also reused in another study, on T cells expressing NK-cell markers.

The TCR originated in a woman under 30 in good health. The sequenced sample was CD8+ T cells sorted from blood. This chain uses TRBV4-3 with TRBJ2-7; maybe TRBD1 (6 bases). CDR3 residues: CASSQRDTSYEQYF. The CDR3 DNA reads TGCGCCAGCAGCCAACGGGACACTTCCTACGAGCAGTACTTC.